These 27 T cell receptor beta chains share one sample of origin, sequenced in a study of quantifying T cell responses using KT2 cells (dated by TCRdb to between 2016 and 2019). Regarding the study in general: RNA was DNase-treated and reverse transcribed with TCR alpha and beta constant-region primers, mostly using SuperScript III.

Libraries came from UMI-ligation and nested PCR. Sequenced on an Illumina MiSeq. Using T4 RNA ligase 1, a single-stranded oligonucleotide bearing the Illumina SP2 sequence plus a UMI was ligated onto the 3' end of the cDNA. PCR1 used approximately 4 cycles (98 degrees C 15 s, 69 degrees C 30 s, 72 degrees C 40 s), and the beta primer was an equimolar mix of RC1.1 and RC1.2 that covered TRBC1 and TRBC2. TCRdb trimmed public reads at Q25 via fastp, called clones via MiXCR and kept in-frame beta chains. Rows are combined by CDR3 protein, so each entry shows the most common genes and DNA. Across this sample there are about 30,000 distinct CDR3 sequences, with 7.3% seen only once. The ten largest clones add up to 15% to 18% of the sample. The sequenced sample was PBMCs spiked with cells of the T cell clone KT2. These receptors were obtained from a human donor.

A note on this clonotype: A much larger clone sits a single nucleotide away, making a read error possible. The CDR3 nucleotides are TGTGCCAACAGCTCGCGGACAGGGGGACTGTTAGCTTTCTTT. As protein: CANSSRTGGLLAFF. The J gene is TRBJ1-1, the V gene TRBV7-9; TRBD1 matches at 10 bases. This CDR3 is built from 14 residues. Germline lookup yields CDR1 SEHNR and CDR2 FQNEAQ (reference sequence).

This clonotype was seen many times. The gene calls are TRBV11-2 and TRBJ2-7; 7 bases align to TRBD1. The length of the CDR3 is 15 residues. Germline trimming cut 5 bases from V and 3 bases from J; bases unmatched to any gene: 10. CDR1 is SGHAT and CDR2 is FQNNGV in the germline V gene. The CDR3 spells CASSVAGQAYYEQYF. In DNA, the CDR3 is TGTGCCAGCAGCGTAGCCGGACAGGCTTACTACGAGCAGTACTTC.

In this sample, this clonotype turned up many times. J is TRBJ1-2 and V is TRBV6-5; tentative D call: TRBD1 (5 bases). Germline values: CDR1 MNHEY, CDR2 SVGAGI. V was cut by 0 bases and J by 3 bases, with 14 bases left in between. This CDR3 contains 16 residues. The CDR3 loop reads CASSYSREGHDYGYTF. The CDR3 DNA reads TGTGCCAGCAGTTACTCCCGTGAGGGGCATGACTATGGCTACACCTTC.

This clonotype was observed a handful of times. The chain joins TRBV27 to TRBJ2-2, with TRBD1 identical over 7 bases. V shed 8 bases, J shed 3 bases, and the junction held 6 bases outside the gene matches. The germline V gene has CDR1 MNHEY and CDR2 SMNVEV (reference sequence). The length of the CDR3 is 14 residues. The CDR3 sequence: CASAKGTDTGELFF. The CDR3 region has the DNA TGTGCCAGCGCGAAGGGGACAGACACCGGGGAGCTGTTTTTT.

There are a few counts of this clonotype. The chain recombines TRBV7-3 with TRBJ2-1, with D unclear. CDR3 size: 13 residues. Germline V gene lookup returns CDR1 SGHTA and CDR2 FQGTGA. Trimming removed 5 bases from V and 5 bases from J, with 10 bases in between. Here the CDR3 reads CASSPGPNNEQFF. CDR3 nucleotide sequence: TGTGCCAGCAGCCCCGGGCCCAACAATGAGCAGTTCTTC.

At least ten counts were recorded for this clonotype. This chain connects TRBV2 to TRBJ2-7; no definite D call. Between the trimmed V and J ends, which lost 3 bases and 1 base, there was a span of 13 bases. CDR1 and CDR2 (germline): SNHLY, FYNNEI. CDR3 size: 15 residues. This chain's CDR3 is CASSDGRVRSYEQYF. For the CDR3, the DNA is TGTGCCAGCAGTGACGGTCGGGTTCGATCCTACGAGCAGTACTTC.

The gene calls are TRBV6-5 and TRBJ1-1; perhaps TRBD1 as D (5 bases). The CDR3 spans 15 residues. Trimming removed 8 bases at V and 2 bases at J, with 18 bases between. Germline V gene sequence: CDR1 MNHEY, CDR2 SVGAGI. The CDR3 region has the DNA TGTGCCAGCCTTACATCCCGGCAGGGTAACACTGAAGCTTTCTTT. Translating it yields CASLTSRQGNTEAFF.

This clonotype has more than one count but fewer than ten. The CDR3 bases are TGTGCCAGCAGTACAAATGACAACCTCTATGGCTACACCTTC. Amino acid sequence: CASSTNDNLYGYTF. The V gene is TRBV27, the J gene TRBJ1-2; D not resolved. V gave up 5 bases and J gave up 4 bases, with 14 bases separating them. Germline V CDR1 and CDR2: MNHEY, SMNVEV (reference sequence). The length of the CDR3 is 14 residues.

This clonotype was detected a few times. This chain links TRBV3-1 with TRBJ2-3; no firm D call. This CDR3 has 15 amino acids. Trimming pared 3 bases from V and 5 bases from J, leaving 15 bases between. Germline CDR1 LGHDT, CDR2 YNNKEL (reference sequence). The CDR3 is CASSQDPTWGDTQYF. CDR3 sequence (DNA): TGTGCCAGCAGCCAGGACCCGACTTGGGGAGATACGCAGTATTTT.

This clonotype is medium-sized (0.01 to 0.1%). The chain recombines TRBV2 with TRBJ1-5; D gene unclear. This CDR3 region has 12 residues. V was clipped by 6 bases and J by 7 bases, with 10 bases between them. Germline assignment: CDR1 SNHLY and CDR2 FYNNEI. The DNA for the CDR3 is TGTGCCAGCAGCCTGGTCTCCCAGCCCCAGCATTTT. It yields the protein CASSLVSQPQHF.

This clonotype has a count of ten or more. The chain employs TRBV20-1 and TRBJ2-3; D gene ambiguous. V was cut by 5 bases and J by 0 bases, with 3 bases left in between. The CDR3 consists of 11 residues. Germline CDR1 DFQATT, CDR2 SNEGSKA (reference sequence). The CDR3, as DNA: TGCAGTGCTGGTAGCACAGATACGCAGTATTTT. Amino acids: CSAGSTDTQYF.

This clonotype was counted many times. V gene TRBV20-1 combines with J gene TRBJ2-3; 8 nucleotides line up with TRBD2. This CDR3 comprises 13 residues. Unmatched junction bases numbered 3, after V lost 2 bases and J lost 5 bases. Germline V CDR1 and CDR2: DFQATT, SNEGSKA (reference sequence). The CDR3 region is CSARSGRVDTQYF. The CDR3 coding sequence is TGCAGTGCTAGAAGCGGGAGAGTAGATACGCAGTATTTT.

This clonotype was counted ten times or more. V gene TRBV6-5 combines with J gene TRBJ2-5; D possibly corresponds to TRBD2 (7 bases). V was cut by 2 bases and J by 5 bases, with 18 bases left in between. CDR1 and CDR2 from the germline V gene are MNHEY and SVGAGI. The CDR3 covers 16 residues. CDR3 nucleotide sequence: TGTGCCAGCAGTTACGGGGCGGGGGCCCTCCGGGAGACCCAGTACTTC. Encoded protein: CASSYGAGALRETQYF.

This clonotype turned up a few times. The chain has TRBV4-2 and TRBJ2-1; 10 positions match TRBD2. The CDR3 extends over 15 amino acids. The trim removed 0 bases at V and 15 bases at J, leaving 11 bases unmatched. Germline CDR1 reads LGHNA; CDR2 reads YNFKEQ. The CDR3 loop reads CASSQERGLAGAGFF. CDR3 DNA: TGTGCCAGCAGCCAAGAACGGGGGCTAGCGGGGGCCGGGTTCTTC.

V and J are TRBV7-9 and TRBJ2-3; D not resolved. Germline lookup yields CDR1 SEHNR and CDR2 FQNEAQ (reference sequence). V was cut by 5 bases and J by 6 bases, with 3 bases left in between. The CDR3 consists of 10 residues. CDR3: CASSHDTQYF. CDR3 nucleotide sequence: TGTGCCAGCAGCCACGATACGCAGTATTTT.

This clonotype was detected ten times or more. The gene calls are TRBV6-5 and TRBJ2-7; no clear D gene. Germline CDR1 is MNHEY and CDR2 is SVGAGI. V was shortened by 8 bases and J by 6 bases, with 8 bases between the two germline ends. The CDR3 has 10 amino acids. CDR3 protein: CASGIREQYF. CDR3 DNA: TGTGCCAGCGGGATTCGCGAGCAGTACTTC.

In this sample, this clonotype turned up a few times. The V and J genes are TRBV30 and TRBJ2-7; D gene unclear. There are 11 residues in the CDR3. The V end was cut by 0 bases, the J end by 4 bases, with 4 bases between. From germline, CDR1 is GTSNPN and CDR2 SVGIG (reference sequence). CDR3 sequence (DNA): TGTGCCTGGAGTGTGAGATACGAGCAGTACTTC. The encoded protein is CAWSVRYEQYF.

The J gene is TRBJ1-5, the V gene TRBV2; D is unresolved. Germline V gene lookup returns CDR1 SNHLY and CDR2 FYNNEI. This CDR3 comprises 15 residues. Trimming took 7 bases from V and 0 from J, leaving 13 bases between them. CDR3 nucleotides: TGTGCCAGCAAAACGGCCCTAATTAGCAATCAGCCCCAGCATTTT. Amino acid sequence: CASKTALISNQPQHF.

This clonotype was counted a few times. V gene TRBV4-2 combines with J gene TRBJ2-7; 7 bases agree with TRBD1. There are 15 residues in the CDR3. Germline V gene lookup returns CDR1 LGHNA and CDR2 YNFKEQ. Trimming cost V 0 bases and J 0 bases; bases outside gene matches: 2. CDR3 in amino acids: CASSQEDRSSYEQYF. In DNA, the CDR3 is TGTGCCAGCAGCCAAGAGGACAGGAGCTCCTACGAGCAGTACTTC.

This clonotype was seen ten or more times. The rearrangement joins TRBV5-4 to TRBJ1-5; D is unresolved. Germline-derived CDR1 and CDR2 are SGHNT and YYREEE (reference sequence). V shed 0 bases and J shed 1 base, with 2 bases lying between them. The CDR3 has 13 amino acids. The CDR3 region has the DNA TGTGCCAGCAGCTTGGACAGCAATCAGCCCCAGCATTTT. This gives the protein CASSLDSNQPQHF.

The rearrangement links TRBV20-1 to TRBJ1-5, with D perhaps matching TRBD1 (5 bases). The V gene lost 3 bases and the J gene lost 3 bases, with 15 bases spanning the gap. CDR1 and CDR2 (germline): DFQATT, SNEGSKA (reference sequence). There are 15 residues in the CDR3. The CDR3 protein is CSASIGGRNNQPQHF. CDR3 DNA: TGCAGTGCTAGTATCGGGGGACGCAACAATCAGCCCCAGCATTTT.

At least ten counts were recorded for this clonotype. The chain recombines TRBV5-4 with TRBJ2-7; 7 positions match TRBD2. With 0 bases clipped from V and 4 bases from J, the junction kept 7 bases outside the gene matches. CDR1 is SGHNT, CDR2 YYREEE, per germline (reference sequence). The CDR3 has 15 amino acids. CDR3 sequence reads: CASSLERTSRYEQYF. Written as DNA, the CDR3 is TGTGCCAGCAGCTTGGAGAGGACTAGTCGGTACGAGCAGTACTTC. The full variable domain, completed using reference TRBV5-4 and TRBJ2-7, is ETGVTQSPTHLIKTRGQQVTLRCSSQSGHNTVSWYQQALGQGPQFIFQYYREEENGRGNFPPRFSGLQFPNYSSELNVNALELDDSALYLCASSLERTSRYEQYFGPGTRLTVT.

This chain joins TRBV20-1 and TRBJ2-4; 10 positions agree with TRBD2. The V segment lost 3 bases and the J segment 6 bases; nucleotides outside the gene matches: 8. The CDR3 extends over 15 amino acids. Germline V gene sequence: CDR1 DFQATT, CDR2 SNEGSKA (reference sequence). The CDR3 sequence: CSASGLAGVGNIQYF. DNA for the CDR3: TGCAGTGCTAGCGGGCTAGCGGGAGTCGGAAACATTCAGTACTTC.

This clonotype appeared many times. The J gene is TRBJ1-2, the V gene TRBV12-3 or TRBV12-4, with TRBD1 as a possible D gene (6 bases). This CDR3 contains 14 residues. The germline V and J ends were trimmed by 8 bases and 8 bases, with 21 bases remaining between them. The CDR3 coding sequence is TGTGCCAGCGGCCGGACAGAAAACGCTATGGGCTACACCTTC. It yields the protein CASGRTENAMGYTF.

The CDR3 is CASSLGQYNEQFF. DNA of the CDR3: TGTGCCAGCAGCTTGGGGCAGTACAATGAGCAGTTCTTC. This rearrangement joins TRBV5-6 to TRBJ2-1, with no clear D. The CDR3 extends over 13 amino acids. Looked up from germline, CDR1 is SGHDT and CDR2 is YYEEEE. The germline V and J ends were trimmed by 0 bases and 4 bases, with 5 bases remaining between them.

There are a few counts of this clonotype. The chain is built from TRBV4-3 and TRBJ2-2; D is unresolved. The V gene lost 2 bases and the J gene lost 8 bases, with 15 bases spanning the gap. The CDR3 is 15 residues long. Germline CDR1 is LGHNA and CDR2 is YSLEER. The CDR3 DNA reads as TGCGCCAGCAGCCAAAACCCCCTGCCCCCAGGGGAGCTGTTTTTT. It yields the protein CASSQNPLPPGELFF.

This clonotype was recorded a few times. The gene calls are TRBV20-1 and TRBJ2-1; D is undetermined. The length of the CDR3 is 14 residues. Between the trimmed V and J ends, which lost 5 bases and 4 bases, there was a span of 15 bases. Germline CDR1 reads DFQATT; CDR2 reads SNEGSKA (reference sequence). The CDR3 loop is CSAGELTEYNEQFF. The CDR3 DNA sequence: TGCAGTGCTGGCGAGCTCACAGAATACAATGAGCAGTTCTTC.